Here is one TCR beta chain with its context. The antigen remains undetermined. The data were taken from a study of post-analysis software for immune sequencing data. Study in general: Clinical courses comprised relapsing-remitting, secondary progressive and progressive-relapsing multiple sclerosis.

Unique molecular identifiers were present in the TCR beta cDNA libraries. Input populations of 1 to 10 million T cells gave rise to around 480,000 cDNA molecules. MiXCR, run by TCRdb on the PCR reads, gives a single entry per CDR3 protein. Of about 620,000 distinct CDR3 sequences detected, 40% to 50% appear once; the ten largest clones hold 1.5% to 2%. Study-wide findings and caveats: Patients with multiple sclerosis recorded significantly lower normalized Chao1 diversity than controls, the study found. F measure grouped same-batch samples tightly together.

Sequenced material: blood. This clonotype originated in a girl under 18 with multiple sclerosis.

CDR3 in DNA: TGTGCCAGCAGCTTAGGAGGGCCCTCTGGGGCCAACGTCCTGACTTTC. This sequence encodes CASSLGGPSGANVLTF. The chain carries TRBV7-2 and TRBJ2-6; tentative D call: TRBD2 (5 bases). The germline V gene encodes CDR1 SGHTA and CDR2 FQGNSA. V was shortened by 1 base and J by 0 bases, with 7 bases between the two germline ends. This CDR3 contains 16 residues.